This T cell receptor (beta chain) was recovered during a study of blood T cell repertoires in COVID-19. Looking at the study overall: The United States, Italy and Spain supplied acute and convalescent COVID-19 samples. PBMCs, B-cell-depleted T cells, or T cells provided the cDNA or gDNA that made up the material.

Seattle-derived patients entered the study during active infection and were followed longitudinally. In the original analysis: Amplifying reference gene primers gave estimates of nucleated cell counts. The repertoire was sequenced with immunoSEQ multiplex PCR; TCRdb's copy has only in-frame clones and lacks some. V and J calls and clone size are given by that table; D and trimming were obtained from the DNA. The sample consists of over 150,000 clones, approximately 80% of them appearing once. The source material was peripheral blood. The source of this sequence is a woman between 40 and 50 years old with COVID-19, enrolled during active disease.

Written as DNA, the CDR3 is TGTGCCAGCAGTTTGGGGACTAGCGGGAGGTACGAGCAGTACTTC. Translating it yields CASSLGTSGRYEQYF. The J gene is TRBJ2-7, the V gene TRBV27; 15 bases map to TRBD2. V shed 3 bases and J 4 bases; nucleotides not matched to a gene: 1. Germline lookup yields CDR1 MNHEY and CDR2 SMNVEV (reference sequence). The CDR3 covers 15 residues.